The clone carrying this TCR beta chain was seen many times. No antigen is known for it. Time point defined: newly diagnosed GD, antithyroid drugs for less than 3 months. From RNA extracted from PBMCs, the TCR library was made. This record comes from a study of regulatory T cells in long-lasting Graves disease. Study conclusions and caveats: Having few samples may have compromised the accuracy. It was in persistent disease that TRBV28, TRBJ1-2 and TRBJ2-5 were favored.

With iRepertoire HTBI primers and Arm-PCR of CDR3 regions, TCR beta libraries were built. TCRdb reprocessed the multiplex PCR reads with MiXCR, giving one entry per CDR3 protein. Of over 400,000 distinct CDR3 sequences detected, around 15% appear once; the ten largest clones hold 17%. There are 16 residues in the CDR3. V lost 5 bases, J lost 3 bases, and 4 bases stayed unmatched. From germline, CDR1 is MDHEN and CDR2 SYDVKM. Another study also made use of these data, one on T cells in Graves' hyperthyroidism and ophthalmopathy. That source notes: A model built on 13 V-J features separated ophthalmopathy from stable hyperthyroidism.

V gene TRBV28 combines with J gene TRBJ1-6; 10 positions match TRBD1. This material consisted of peripheral blood mononuclear cells (PBMCs), taken at new diagnosis, from a patient treated with antithyroid drugs. The receptor's source is a woman in her forties or fifties with Graves disease. The CDR3 here is CASSTTGGLYNSPLHF. CDR3 in DNA: TGTGCCAGCAGTACGACAGGGGGCCTCTATAATTCACCCCTCCACTTT. Variable domain in full (rest from reference TRBV28 and TRBJ1-6): DVKVTQSSRYLVKRTGEKVFLECVQDMDHENMFWYRQDPGLGLRLIYFSYDVKMKEKGDIPEGYSVSREKKERFSLILESASTNQTSMYLCASSTTGGLYNSPLHFGNGTRLTVT.